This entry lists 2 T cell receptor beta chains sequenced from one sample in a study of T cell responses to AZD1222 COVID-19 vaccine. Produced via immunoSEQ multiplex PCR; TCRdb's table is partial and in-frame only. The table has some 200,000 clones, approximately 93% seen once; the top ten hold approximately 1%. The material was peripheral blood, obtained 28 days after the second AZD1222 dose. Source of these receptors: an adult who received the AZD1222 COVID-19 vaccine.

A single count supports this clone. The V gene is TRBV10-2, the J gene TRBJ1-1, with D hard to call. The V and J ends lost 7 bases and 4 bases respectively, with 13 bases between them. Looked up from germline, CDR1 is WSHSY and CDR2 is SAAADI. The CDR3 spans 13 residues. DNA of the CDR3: TGCGCCAGCAAAAATAATCCGGGCACTGAAGCTTTCTTT. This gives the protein CASKNNPGTEAFF.

The CDR3 spells CASSLAGGRETQYF. CDR3 coding DNA: TGTGCCAGCAGCTTGGCGGGGGGGCGTGAGACCCAGTACTTC. V is TRBV5-4 and J is TRBJ2-5; 8 bases match TRBD2. The ends lost 0 bases at V and 5 bases at J; junction bases unmatched: 3. The CDR3 is 14 residues long. Germline CDR1 reads SGHNT; CDR2 reads YYREEE (reference sequence).